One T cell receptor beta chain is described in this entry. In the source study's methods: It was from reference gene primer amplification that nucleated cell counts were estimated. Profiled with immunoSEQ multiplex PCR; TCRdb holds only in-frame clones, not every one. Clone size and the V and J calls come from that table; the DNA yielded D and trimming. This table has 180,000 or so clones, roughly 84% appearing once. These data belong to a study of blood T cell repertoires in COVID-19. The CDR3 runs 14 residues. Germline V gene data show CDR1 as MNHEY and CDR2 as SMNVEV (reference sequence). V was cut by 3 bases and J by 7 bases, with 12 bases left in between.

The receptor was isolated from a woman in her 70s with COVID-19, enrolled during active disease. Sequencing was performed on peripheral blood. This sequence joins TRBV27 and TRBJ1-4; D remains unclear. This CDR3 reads CASSFTPRGEKLFF. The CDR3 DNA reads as TGTGCCAGCAGTTTCACACCCCGGGGTGAAAAACTGTTTTTT.